A single T cell receptor (beta chain) is shown here with its context. There is no known antigen for this receptor. No per-base quality is available; no much larger clone lies one base away. In total, roughly 670 healthy bone marrow donors made up the cohort. All cohort members were sampled while nominally healthy, although unrecorded immune exposures were likely present. The donor tested CMV seropositive, placing the donor among the roughly 300 seropositive members of the cohort. Each donor provided a peripheral blood sample, and peripheral blood mononuclear cells were used for TCR beta sequencing. Genomic DNA was extracted from the blood cell samples with the Qiagen DNeasy Blood Extraction Kit. The data were obtained in a study of cytomegalovirus exposure and HLA in healthy donors (dated by TCRdb to about 2017). A note on the overall study: An earlier analysis of roughly 570 of the donors reported 276 Gb of sequence data and approximately 120 million unique TCR beta sequences obtained from about 179 million T cells. An early release covering roughly 600 HLA-typed donors comprised 300 to 350 gigabases of sequencing data and 65 million to 100 million unique TCR sequences. The number of donors typed differed by locus, with 629-630 for A, B, C, DRB1 and DQB1, roughly 550 for DQA1, 600 to 610 for DPA1, and over 400 for DPB1. Among 398 genotyped donors of the cohort, an average of roughly 230,000 unique TCR beta nucleotide sequences was sequenced per donor, of which about 19% were non-productive. HLA typing included class I and class II loci at four-digit resolution. A separate validation cohort of roughly 130 different subjects was used in addition to the roughly 670-subject first cohort. In a later genetic analysis, genome-wide SNP genotypes for about 65% of the roughly 670 donors were used, and that subset was treated as a discovery cohort. The study profiled the T cell repertoires of under 850 subjects by immunosequencing and related them to cytomegalovirus serostatus. About 5 DR-DQ haplotypes were handled as single units for association and clustering, since linkage in the cohort was strong. High-throughput TCR immunosequencing, statistical association of individual TCRs with disease status, and machine learning were combined to predict cytomegalovirus infection status. In a later analysis, previously published TCR beta repertoires from some 640 donors were re-analyzed and high-resolution HLA genotyping was added so that TCR occurrence patterns could be studied. All discovery cohort repertoires had been generated using a single sequencing platform. Rather than drawing on any new phenotypic data, the later analysis identified candidate immune exposures from TCR beta sequences and the way those sequences occurred across donors. Donor age, sex, ethnicity and CMV serostatus were collected together with the repertoire data. Of the 398 genotyped donors, about 80% fell in the genetic ancestry cluster associated with self-reported Caucasian donors. An earlier analysis of around 580 of the donors used high-throughput TCR beta sequencing to judge whether each TCR beta V gene segment behaved as functional or pseudogenic. The study aimed to test whether cataloging public T cell receptors could reveal signatures of past pathogen exposure. The paper's findings and limits, for the study overall: A few of the identified cytomegalovirus-associated TCR beta chains were confirmed in vitro to be specific for cytomegalovirus antigens. V-gene and J-gene trimming of TCR beta chains was associated with a missense DCLRE1C variant in a later genetic analysis, and the association was replicated in an independent cohort. In an earlier analysis of approximately 600 of the donors, most TCR beta V segments were observed in productive rearrangements about 90% or about 30% of the time, broadly matching IMGT annotations. A further reported finding was that TCR beta sequences accurately predicted the HLA-A and HLA-B alleles for most subjects in the first cohort. A later analysis reported that several top co-occurrence clusters appeared linked to parvovirus B19, influenza, CMV and Epstein-Barr virus. The authors suggested that the approach could potentially be extended to other disease states and immunological phenotypes. The earlier analysis of approximately 540 of the donors excluded some 15 rarely observed V segments, including chromosome 9 orphons, because counts were too low. Correlated functional status among segregating V segments might be attributable to linkage disequilibrium, but an unknown experimental factor could not be ruled out. A later analysis found that most CMV-associated TCR beta chains appeared HLA-restricted, with HLA associations seemingly driven largely by CMV exposure. In a later analysis, over 15,000 TCR beta sequences were associated with specific HLA alleles at a false discovery rate of 0.05. Some IMGT-functional V segments, including TRBV6-2 and TRBV6-3, could not be distinguished by the 87-base-pair reads and were therefore excluded. Assigning TCR associations to individual alleles was difficult when HLA alleles, especially DR and DQ, strongly co-occurred. In a later analysis, TCR association rates were found to vary across HLA loci, with the most associated TCRs seen for DRB1 alleles and the fewest for HLA-C alleles. Across donors, most TCR sequences were observed very rarely, whereas some public TCRs were present in many individuals. The classifier was reported to diagnose cytomegalovirus status with high specificity and sensitivity in both the original cohort and the validation cohort. Because HLA typing was missing for some donors at each locus, association tests included only the typed subset. A group of highly shared sequence variants was considered likely to be a technical artifact of the sequencing pipeline. Roughly uniform sequencing depth across donors was assumed in presence/absence analyses, although this assumption may not hold. A total of 150 or so TCR beta chains were listed by the study as associated with cytomegalovirus. According to a later genetic analysis, donors in an Asian-associated ancestry cluster had fewer N-insertions in productive TCRs than the roughly 700-donor mean. For the cohort, immune exposure information was limited to CMV serostatus. This cohort had only TCR beta chains sequenced, and the lack of alpha or paired-chain data limited which features could be detected. In a later analysis, HLA-associated TCR beta chains were found to be more clonally expanded and to have lower generation probabilities than equally common non-associated chains.

The library was made by the immunoSEQ multiplex PCR assay. The multiplex PCR relied on a mix of 60 forward primers for TCR Vbeta segments and 13 reverse primers for TCR Jbeta segments. Amplification of the CDR3 region of rearranged TCR beta genes was performed with a multiplex PCR assay on genomic DNA. On the Illumina HiSeq System, the amplified TCR beta libraries were sequenced as 87-base-pair reads. The original methods were these. Across the 500 to 850 repertoires, a later analysis counted some 80 million unique TCR beta chains, 9.5 million to 13 million of which were shared by at least two donors. Raw reads were error-corrected and collapsed into unique sequences with a nearest-neighbor algorithm that merged closely related sequences to remove PCR and sequencing errors. Alignment of CDR3 sequences to IMGT reference sequences was used to assign V, D and J gene segments. For a sequence to be retained, at least a six-nucleotide match to both a V gene segment and a J gene segment was required. A rearrangement was called productive if the CDR3 had no stop codons and remained in frame with V and J, and every other rearrangement was called non-productive. CDR3 was defined according to IMGT convention as the region running from the second conserved V-encoded cysteine to the conserved J-encoded phenylalanine. Sequences without an unambiguous match to a single V gene segment were excluded from the earlier analysis of about 600 of the donors. An earlier analysis of fewer than 750 of the donors classified V segments as functional when productive rearrangements were above 56.7% and as segregating when the standard deviation between donors was above 5%. A statistical classification framework was built to diagnose cytomegalovirus status from the catalog of TCR beta chain sequences. In a later analysis, V and J genes were assigned by comparing TCR nucleotide sequences against IMGT/GENE-DB human TR gene sequences. In a later analysis, CDR3 sequences and most-parsimonious VDJ recombination scenarios were assigned using the TCRdist pipeline. In a later analysis, each TCR beta chain was defined by its CDR3 amino acid sequence together with its V-gene family, and reads without a unique V-gene family were excluded. To address suspected cross-contamination and a sequencing artifact, a later analysis removed a few hundred highly shared, low-generation-probability nucleotide sequences. For each public chain, a later analysis derived a clonal expansion index from normalized ranks of inferred template counts within each repertoire. A later analysis computed generation probabilities with a VDJ recombination model fitted to out-of-frame rearrangements, and checked the results against IGoR. A later analysis scored TCR-TCR, TCR-HLA and TCR-CMV co-occurrence with hypergeometric tests, applying a repertoire-size bias correction to TCR pairs. In a later analysis, false discovery rates were estimated by permuting HLA or CMV assignments 20 times. In a later analysis, co-occurring TCRs were grouped with DBSCAN, and TCRdist sequence similarity was added when clustering was performed within HLA-allele-positive subsets. Repertoires with fewer than 30,000 or more than 120,000 public chains were left out of co-occurrence clustering, as were about 5 repertoires with anomalous nucleotide sharing. Held by TCRdb, this immuneACCESS table contains in-frame sequences only and omits some clones. Under half of the omission traces to an unresolved V gene where checked; the cause of the rest is unknown. Clone size and the V and J calls come from that table; the DNA yielded D and trimming. This sample holds around 130,000 clones; approximately 82% were observed only once. The top ten constitute around 3% of the sample.

V and J are truncated by 4 bases and 3 bases respectively, leaving an intervening sequence of 10 bases. The germline V gene sets CDR1 to MNHNS and CDR2 to SASEGT. The CDR3, from cysteine to phenylalanine, totals 13 residues. Only the CDR3 DNA is retained, 39 bases long and in frame from the first base. The receptor was isolated from a woman aged 18-29 years in good health and CMV-seropositive. The chain is assembled from TRBV6-1 and TRBJ2-7, with a weak D call of TRBD2 (6 bases match). Material for sequencing was PBMCs. The CDR3 reads CASSGSGLYEQYF. The DNA sequence reads TGTGCCAGCAGTGGTTCGGGACTCTACGAGCAGTACTTC.